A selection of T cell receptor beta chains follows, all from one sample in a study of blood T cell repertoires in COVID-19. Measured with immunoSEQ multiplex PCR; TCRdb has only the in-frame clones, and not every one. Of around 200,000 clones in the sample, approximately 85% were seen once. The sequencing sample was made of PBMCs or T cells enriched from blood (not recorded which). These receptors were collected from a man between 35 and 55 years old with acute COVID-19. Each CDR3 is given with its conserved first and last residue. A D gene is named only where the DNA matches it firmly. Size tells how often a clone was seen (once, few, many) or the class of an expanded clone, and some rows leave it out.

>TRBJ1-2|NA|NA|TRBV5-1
TGCGCCAGCAGCGCCAACATCGGCCTAGAAGGCTACACCTTC
CASSANIGLEGYTF
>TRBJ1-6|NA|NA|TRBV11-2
TGTGCCAGCAGCTTTCCTGATTCACCCCTCCACTTT
CASSFPDSPLHF
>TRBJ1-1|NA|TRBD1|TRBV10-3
TGTGCCATCAGTGCCTCGACAGGGTGGAACACTGAAGCTTTCTTT
CAISASTGWNTEAFF
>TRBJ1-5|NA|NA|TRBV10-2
TGCGCCAGCAGTGAGTCCAACAGGGTAAATCAGCCCCAGCATTTT
CASSESNRVNQPQHF
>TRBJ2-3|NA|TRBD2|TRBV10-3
TGTGCCATCAGTGAAGGGACTAGCGAGACAGATACGCAGTATTTT
CAISEGTSETDTQYF
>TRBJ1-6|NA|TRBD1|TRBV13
TGTGCCAGCAGCTTCAGAGGACAGGGGGTCGAGTACTTT
CASSFRGQGVEYF
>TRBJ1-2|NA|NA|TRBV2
TGTGCCAGCAGTGAGCAGGGGACATCATTCGAGGGCTACACCTTC
CASSEQGTSFEGYTF
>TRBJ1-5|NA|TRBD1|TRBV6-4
TGTGCCAGCAGTGAAGCAGGGGGCCCGGACGGGCCCCAGCATTTT
CASSEAGGPDGPQHF
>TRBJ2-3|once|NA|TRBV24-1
TGTGCCACCAGTGATGGCCCAGGGGTGACAGATACGCAGTATTTT
CATSDGPGVTDTQYF
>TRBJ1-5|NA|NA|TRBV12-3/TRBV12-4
TGTGCCAGCACACGCCGCGGACTGCCCCAGCATTTT
CASTRRGLPQHF
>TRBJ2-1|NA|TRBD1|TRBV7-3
TGTGCCAGCAGCTCAACAGGGGGCTCCTACAATGAGCAGTTCTTC
CASSSTGGSYNEQFF
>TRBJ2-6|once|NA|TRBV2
TGTGCCAGCCGCAGCTGGAGCTCTGGGGCCAACGTCCTGACTTTC
CASRSWSSGANVLTF
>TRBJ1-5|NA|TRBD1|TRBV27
TGTGCCAGCAGTCGGACAGGGATTAATCAGCCCCAGCATTTT
CASSRTGINQPQHF
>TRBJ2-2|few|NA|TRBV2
TGTGCCAGCACTGGTCTAACAGGAACGGGGGCCGGGGAGCTGTTTTTT
CASTGLTGTGAGELFF
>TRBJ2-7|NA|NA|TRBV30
TGTGCCTGGAGTGTACTGTCAAGGGAGTACGAGCAGTACTTC
CAWSVLSREYEQYF
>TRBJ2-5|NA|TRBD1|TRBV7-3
TGTGCCAGCAGCTTAACGGGACAGGCCGTAGAGACCCAGTACTTC
CASSLTGQAVETQYF
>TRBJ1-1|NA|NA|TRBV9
TGTGCCAGCAGCCCGTCCACAGGGAACACTGAAGCTTTCTTT
CASSPSTGNTEAFF
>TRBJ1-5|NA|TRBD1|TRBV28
TGTGCCAGCAGTCCCACAGGGGGCCATCAGCCCCAGCATTTT
CASSPTGGHQPQHF
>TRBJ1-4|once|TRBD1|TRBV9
TGTGCCAGCGGGACAGGGGGCGTCGGGGAAAAACTGTTTTTT
CASGTGGVGEKLFF
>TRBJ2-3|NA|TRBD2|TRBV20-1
TGCAGTGCTAGTGCGGGAGGGAAAAGGAATACGCAGTATTTT
CSASAGGKRNTQYF
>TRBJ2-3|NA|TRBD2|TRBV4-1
TGCGCCAGCAGCCCTATAGCGGGAGCCGGCACAGATACGCAGTATTTT
CASSPIAGAGTDTQYF
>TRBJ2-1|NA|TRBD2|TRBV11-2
TGTGCCAGCAGCGCCCGGACTAGCGGGAGCCCGCAGTTCTTC
CASSARTSGSPQFF
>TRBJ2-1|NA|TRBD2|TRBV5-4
TGTGCCAGCAGCTACATGCAAATTAGCGGGAGACAGTGGAATGAGCAGTTCTTC
CASSYMQISGRQWNEQFF
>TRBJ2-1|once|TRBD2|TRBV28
TGTGCCAGCAGTCTGATAAGACTAGCGGGGACCTACCCCGGCCGGAATGAGCAGTTCTTC
CASSLIRLAGTYPGRNEQFF
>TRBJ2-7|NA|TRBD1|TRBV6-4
TGTGCCAGCAGTGACTCTCACAGGGGCGGTAAGGGCTACGAGCAGTACTTC
CASSDSHRGGKGYEQYF
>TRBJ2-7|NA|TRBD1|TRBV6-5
TGTGCCAGCAGTTACCCGACAGGGGGCCCTCACGAGCAGTACTTC
CASSYPTGGPHEQYF
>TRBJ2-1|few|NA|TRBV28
TGTGCCAGCCTAGCTAGTTCCTACAATGAGCAGTTCTTC
CASLASSYNEQFF
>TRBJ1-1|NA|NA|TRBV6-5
TGTGCCAGCAGTTATGGACAGAACACTGAAGCTTTCTTT
CASSYGQNTEAFF